What follows describes a single TCR beta chain. These data belong to a study of T cell changes during pregnancy in multiple sclerosis. Profiled with immunoSEQ multiplex PCR; TCRdb holds only in-frame clones, not every one. Of 40,000 to 50,000 clones listed, more than 85% are singletons. V was clipped by 2 bases and J by 7 bases, with 9 bases between them. Looked up from germline, CDR1 is SQVTM and CDR2 is ANQGSEA. The CDR3 spans 12 residues. Source: CD4+ T cells from peripheral blood mononuclear cells, taken in the third trimester of pregnancy. The chain combines TRBV29-1 with TRBJ1-3; tentative D call: TRBD1 (5 bases). The TCR sequence derives from a female donor with multiple sclerosis, enrolled in a pregnancy study. CDR3 coding DNA: TGCAGCGTTGAATTACAGGCCAACACCATATATTTT. Residues: CSVELQANTIYF.